The T cell receptor (beta chain) described here comes from a study of T cell changes during pregnancy in multiple sclerosis. The CDR3 has 15 residues. V gave up 6 bases and J gave up 4 bases, with 18 bases separating them. Germline CDR1 and CDR2: SGHTA and FQGNSA. Libraries were prepared by immunoSEQ multiplex PCR; TCRdb keeps only in-frame clonotypes and omits some of them. The data contain over 80,000 clones, about nine tenths of them singletons. This sample comprised peripheral blood, obtained in the second trimester of pregnancy. The sequence was collected from a female donor in good health, enrolled as a control in a pregnancy study. The chain recombines TRBV7-2 with TRBJ1-2, with D possibly being TRBD1 (6 bases). Here the CDR3 DNA reads TGTGCCAGCAGAGCGGGGGGGCGGGTGTTCTATGGCTACACCTTC. Its translation is CASRAGGRVFYGYTF.